The rows below give T cell receptor beta chains drawn from one sample of a study of PD-L1 blockade in urothelial cancer. Some clones are missing from TCRdb's copy, which holds only in-frame ones; the method was immunoSEQ multiplex PCR. The data hold tens of thousands of clones, with roughly 87% observed a single time. Sequencing used PBMCs, obtained around atezolizumab (anti-PD-L1) treatment. Receptors originate from a woman in her sixties with urothelial cancer. The CDR3 runs from the conserved cysteine through the conserved F or W. The order of the fields is D gene, clone size, J gene, V gene, CDR3 DNA, CDR3 protein. D genes are given only for firm matches. A clone size is listed for some rows: how often the clone was seen (once, few, many), or a class if it is expanded.

D: .
size: .
J: TRBJ2-7
V: TRBV4-1
DNA: TGCGCCAGCAGCCAAGTCCAGGGGATCGCCTACGAGCAGTACTTC
CDR3: CASSQVQGIAYEQYF

D: TRBD1
size: .
J: TRBJ2-5
V: TRBV18
DNA: TGTGCCAGCTCACGCATACAGGGGTGGCAAGAGACCCAGTACTTC
CDR3: CASSRIQGWQETQYF

D: TRBD1
size: .
J: TRBJ2-1
V: TRBV11-2
DNA: TGTGCCATCTTGACAGGGGGGGGAGGTGAGCAGTTCTTC
CDR3: CAILTGGGGEQFF

D: TRBD1
size: .
J: TRBJ1-2
V: TRBV18
DNA: TGTGCCAGCTCGCCCTGGGACAGGGGATACTATGGCTACACCTTC
CDR3: CASSPWDRGYYGYTF

D: TRBD2
size: .
J: TRBJ2-3
V: TRBV4-3
DNA: TGCGCCAGCAGCCAAGATCTCCTAGCGGGAGGCTACACAGATACGCAGTATTTT
CDR3: CASSQDLLAGGYTDTQYF

D: TRBD2
size: .
J: TRBJ2-3
V: TRBV25-1
DNA: TGTGCCAGCAGTCGGGTTAGCGGGGGCGCAGATACGCAGTATTTT
CDR3: CASSRVSGGADTQYF

D: .
size: .
J: TRBJ2-5
V: TRBV28
DNA: TGTGCCAGCCTCAGACAGACAGATCAAGAGACCCAGTACTTC
CDR3: CASLRQTDQETQYF

D: .
size: .
J: TRBJ1-5
V: TRBV19
DNA: TGTGCCAGCCGGGACACTGCCAATCAGCCCCAGCATTTT
CDR3: CASRDTANQPQHF

D: TRBD2
size: .
J: TRBJ2-5
V: TRBV29-1
DNA: TGCAGCGTTGATTTAATAGCGGGAGAGACCCAGTACTTC
CDR3: CSVDLIAGETQYF

D: TRBD2
size: .
J: TRBJ2-1
V: TRBV19
DNA: TGTGCCAGTAGTATAAGAAACCTGGGAACTAGCGGACCTTTAGAACATGAGCAGTTCTTC
CDR3: CASSIRNLGTSGPLEHEQFF

D: .
size: .
J: TRBJ2-6
V: TRBV5-1
DNA: TGCGCCAGCAGAAAACACTCTGGGGCCAACGTCCTGACTTTC
CDR3: CASRKHSGANVLTF

D: TRBD2
size: once
J: TRBJ2-1
V: TRBV19
DNA: TGTGCCAGTAGTATAGATCCCGGCGGGAGGGGTGAGCAGTTCTTC
CDR3: CASSIDPGGRGEQFF

D: .
size: .
J: TRBJ2-1
V: TRBV7-2
DNA: TGTGCCAGCAGCTTAGCGGGGGGATACAATGAGCAGTTCTTC
CDR3: CASSLAGGYNEQFF